This T cell receptor (beta chain) derives from a study of blood T cell repertoires in COVID-19 (dated by TCRdb to the early 2020s). Regarding the complete study: The collaborator samples originated in the United States, Italy and Spain and spanned the acute and convalescent phases of COVID-19. The repertoires were made available in a free public database intended to serve as a resource for research on the immune response to SARS-CoV-2. The sample metadata nearly always contained a de-identified subject ID, COVID-19 status, age in years and sex. Samples were obtained from the ongoing ImmuneRACE study (first 160 participants) and from 950 to 1,500 subjects provided by 6 global collaborators. The dataset comprised deeply sampled blood TCRbeta repertoires from subjects exposed to, actively infected with, or recovered from COVID-19. Where available, HLA class I and class II types were taken from metadata supplied by the sample provider and were not determined by assay-based typing. The material from the prospective study consisted of cDNA or gDNA derived from T cells, B-cell-depleted T cells, or PBMCs.

This clone was counted between two and nine times. Its antigen remains undetermined. Its ends do not fully match the called genes, so a read error is possible. The germline V gene encodes CDR1 SSHAT and CDR2 FNYEAQ (reference sequence). The CDR3 sequence holds 15 residues, the cysteine and phenylalanine included. Only CDR3 DNA remains: 45 bases, in frame from the first base. Study-wide conclusions, independent of this receptor: The amount of clinical and demographic metadata varied by source and participant and was provided uncurated.

TCRbeta CDR3 regions were amplified from genomic DNA using the immunoSEQ Assay, a bias-controlled multiplex PCR. Per the original workflow: Within the assay, amplification of reference gene primers was used to estimate how many nucleated cells each sample contained. Sequence reads were collapsed and filtered to measure the absolute abundance of every unique TCRbeta CDR3 rearrangement. Productive Simpson clonality was computed per sample as the square root of Simpson's diversity index over productive rearrangements. Here the immuneACCESS table is served through TCRdb, limited to in-frame sequences with V and J called. Missing clones are a known gap in these copies; in checked studies unresolved V genes cover under half, and the rest lacks a known reason. D and trimming were read from the DNA, whereas the V and J calls and clone size are those reported in that table. A total of approximately 400,000 clones appear in this sample, roughly four fifths of them only once. The top ten clonotypes cover roughly 5.1% of the sample.

In the prospective study, participants were roughly 18 to 95 years old, resided in 24 geographic areas of the United States, and were enrolled through a virtual design. In the prospective study, cohorts were assigned on the basis of participant-reported clinical history obtained from a screening survey and a study questionnaire. Recovered participants in ImmuneRACE Cohort 3 were defined as having two consecutive negative NP/OP PCR tests, clearance from a healthcare professional, or resolution of symptoms. In the prospective study, mobile phlebotomists collected whole blood, serum and a nasopharyngeal or oropharyngeal swab from each participant. Prospective study participants could optionally give additional blood draws and questionnaires over an approximately two-month period. Before DNA extraction, blood samples from the prospective study were shipped at room temperature or frozen.

The receptor chain draws on TRBV7-7 and TRBJ2-2; 8 junctional bases match TRBD1. The sample comprised PBMCs or T cells enriched from blood (not recorded which). The TCR was taken from a woman between 45 and 65 years old who had recovered from COVID-19. The nucleotide sequence reads as follows: TGTGCTAGCAGCAGGACAGGGATGGGCACCGGGGAGCTGTTTTTT. Its translation reads: CASSRTGMGTGELFF. The full variable domain, with segments outside the CDR3 supplied by the reference TRBV7-7 and TRBJ2-2 proteins, appears as GAGVSQSPRYKVTKRGQDVTLRCDPISSHATLYWYQQALGQGPEFLTYFNYEAQPDKSGLPSDRFSAERPEGSISTLTIQRTEQRDSAMYRCASSRTGMGTGELFFGEGSRLTVL.